This T cell receptor beta chain was sequenced in a study of T cell responses to AZD1222 COVID-19 vaccine. Profiled with immunoSEQ multiplex PCR; TCRdb holds only in-frame clones, not every one. The repertoire consists of about 140,000 clones, with 93% occurring once and the leading ten covering less than 0.95%. About this clone itself: Its antigen remains unknown.

CDR3 size: 13 residues. Germline CDR1 and CDR2: MDHEN and SYDVKM. V lost 7 bases to trimming and J lost 5 bases; unmatched junction nucleotides: 7. Study conclusions and caveats: Variant regions that are unmutated are reportedly the target of nearly half of spike-specific TCRs. White British donors predominated, females outnumbered males, and clonal diversity was possibly underestimated. Two AZD1222 doses significantly raised spike-specific TCR breadth and depth over controls.

Sample: peripheral blood, taken on day 0 of MenACWY control vaccination. This receptor was taken from an adult in good health. This sequence joins TRBV28 and TRBJ2-7; TRBD1 matches 8 bases. In DNA, the CDR3 is TGTGCCAGCAAACCCGGACAGGGCCACGAGCAGTACTTC. Residues: CASKPGQGHEQYF.